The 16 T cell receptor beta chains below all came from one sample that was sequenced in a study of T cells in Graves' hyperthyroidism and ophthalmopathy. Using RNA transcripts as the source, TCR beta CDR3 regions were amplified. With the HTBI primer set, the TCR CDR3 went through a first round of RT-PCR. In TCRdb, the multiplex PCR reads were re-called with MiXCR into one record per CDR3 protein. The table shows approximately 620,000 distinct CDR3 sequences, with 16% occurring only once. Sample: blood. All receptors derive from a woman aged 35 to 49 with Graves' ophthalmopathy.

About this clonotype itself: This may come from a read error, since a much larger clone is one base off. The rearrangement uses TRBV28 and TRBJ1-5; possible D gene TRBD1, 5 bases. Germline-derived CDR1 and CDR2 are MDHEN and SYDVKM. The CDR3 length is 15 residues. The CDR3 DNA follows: TGTGCCGGCAGTTTAGTAGGGGAGGGCTATCCGCCCCAGCATTTT. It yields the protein CAGSLVGEGYPPQHF.

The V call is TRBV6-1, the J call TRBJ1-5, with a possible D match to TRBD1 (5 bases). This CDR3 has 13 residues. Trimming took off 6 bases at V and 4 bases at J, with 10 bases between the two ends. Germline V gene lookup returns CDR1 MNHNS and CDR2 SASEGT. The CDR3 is CASRAGWNQPQHF. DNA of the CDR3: TGTGCCAGCAGGGCAGGGTGGAATCAGCCCCAGCATTTT.

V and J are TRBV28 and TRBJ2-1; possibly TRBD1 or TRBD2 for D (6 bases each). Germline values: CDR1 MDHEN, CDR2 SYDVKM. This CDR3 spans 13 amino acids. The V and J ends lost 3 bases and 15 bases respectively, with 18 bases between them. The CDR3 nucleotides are TGTGCCAGCAGTTTTATTCTTGGGGGGCCTCGGTTCTTC. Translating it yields CASSFILGGPRFF.

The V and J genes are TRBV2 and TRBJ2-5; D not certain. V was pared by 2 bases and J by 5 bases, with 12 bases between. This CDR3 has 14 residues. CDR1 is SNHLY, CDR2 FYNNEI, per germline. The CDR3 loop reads CASSEYPHGETQYF. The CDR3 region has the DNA TGTGCCAGCAGTGAATACCCTCACGGGGAGACCCAGTACTTC.

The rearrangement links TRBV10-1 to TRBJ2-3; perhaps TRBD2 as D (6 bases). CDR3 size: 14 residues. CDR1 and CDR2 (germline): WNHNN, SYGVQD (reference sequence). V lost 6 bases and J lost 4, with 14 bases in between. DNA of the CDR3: TGCGCCAGCAGCTCGGCGGGAACAGCAGATACGCAGTATTTT. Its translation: CASSSAGTADTQYF.

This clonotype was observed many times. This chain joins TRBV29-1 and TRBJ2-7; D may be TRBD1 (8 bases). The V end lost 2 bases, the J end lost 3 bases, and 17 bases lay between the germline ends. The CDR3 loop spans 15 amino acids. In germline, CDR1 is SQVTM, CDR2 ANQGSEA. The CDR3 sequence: CSVENRGGVDYEQYF. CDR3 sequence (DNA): TGCAGCGTTGAAAACAGGGGGGGTGTAGACTACGAGCAGTACTTC.

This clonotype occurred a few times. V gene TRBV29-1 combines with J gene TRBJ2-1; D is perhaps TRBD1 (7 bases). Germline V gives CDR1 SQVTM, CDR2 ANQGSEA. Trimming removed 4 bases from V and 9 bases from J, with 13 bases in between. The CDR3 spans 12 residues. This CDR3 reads CSVAEGASEQFF. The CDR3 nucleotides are TGCAGCGTTGCGGAGGGGGCAAGTGAGCAGTTCTTC.

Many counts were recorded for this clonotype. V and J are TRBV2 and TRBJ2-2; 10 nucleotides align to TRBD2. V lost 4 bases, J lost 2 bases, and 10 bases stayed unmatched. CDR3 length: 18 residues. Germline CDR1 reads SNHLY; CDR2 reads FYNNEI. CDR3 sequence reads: CASSVGLAKKGNTGELFF. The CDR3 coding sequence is TGTGCCAGCAGTGTGGGACTAGCGAAGAAGGGTAACACCGGGGAGCTGTTTTTT.

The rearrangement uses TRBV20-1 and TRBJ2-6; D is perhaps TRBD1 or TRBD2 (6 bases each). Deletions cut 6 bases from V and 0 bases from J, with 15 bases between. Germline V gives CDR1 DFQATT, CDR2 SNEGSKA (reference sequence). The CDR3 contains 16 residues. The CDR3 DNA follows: TGCAGTGCCCTTGAAGGGGGAGGCTCTGGGGCCAACGTCCTGACTTTC. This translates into CSALEGGGSGANVLTF.

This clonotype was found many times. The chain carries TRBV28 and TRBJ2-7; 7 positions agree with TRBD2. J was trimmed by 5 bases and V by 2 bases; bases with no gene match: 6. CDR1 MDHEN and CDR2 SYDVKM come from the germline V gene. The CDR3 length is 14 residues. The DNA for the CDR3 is TGTGCCAGCAGTTTAGGTGGGAGGGGCCACGAGCAGTACTTC. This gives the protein CASSLGGRGHEQYF.

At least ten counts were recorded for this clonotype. The CDR3 sequence is CASADGGGFMNTEAFF. CDR3 coding DNA: TGTGCCAGCGCCGACGGAGGGGGTTTCATGAACACTGAAGCTTTCTTT. This chain joins TRBV5-8 and TRBJ1-1; D is perhaps TRBD1 (6 bases). Germline V gene lookup returns CDR1 SGHTS and CDR2 YDEGEE. The V gene lost 7 bases and the J gene lost 0 bases, with 19 bases spanning the gap. This CDR3 contains 16 residues.

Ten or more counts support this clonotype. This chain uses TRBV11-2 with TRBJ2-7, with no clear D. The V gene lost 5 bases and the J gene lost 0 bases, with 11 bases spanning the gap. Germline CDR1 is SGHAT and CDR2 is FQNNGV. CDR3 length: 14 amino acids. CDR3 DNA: TGTGCCAGCAGCCCCTCTCGGGTCTCCTACGAGCAGTACTTC. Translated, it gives CASSPSRVSYEQYF. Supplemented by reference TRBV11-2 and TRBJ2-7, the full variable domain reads EAGVAQSPRYKIIEKRQSVAFWCNPISGHATLYWYQQILGQGPKLLIQFQNNGVVDDSQLPKDRFSAERLKGVDSTLKIQPAKLEDSAVYLCASSPSRVSYEQYFGPGTRLTVT.

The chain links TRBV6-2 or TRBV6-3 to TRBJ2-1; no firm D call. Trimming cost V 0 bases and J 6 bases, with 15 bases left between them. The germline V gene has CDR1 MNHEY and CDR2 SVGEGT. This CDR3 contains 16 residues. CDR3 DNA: TGTGCCAGCAGTTACTCTGGTCTAGGTGACGGCAATGAGCAGTTCTTC. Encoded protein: CASSYSGLGDGNEQFF.

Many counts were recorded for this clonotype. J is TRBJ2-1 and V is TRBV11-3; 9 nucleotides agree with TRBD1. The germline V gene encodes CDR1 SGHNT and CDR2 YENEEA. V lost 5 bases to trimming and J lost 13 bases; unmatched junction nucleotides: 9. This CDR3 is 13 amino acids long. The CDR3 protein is CASSPDRDRAQFF. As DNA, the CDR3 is TGTGCCAGCAGCCCGGACCGGGACAGGGCCCAGTTCTTC.

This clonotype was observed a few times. The CDR3 DNA is TGTGCCAGCTCACCACCAGATCAGCGGAGGTCGTATGAGCAGTTCTTC. Translation: CASSPPDQRRSYEQFF. The chain is built from TRBV18 and TRBJ2-1; a weak D match, TRBD2 (5 bases). Trimming left V 0 bases short and J 8 bases short, with 17 bases between. CDR3 length: 16 amino acids. CDR1 is KGHSH, CDR2 LQKENI, per germline.

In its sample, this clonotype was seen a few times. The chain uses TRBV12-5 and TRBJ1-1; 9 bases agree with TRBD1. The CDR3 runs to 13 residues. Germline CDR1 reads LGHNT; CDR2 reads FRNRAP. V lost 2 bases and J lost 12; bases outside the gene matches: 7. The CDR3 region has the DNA TGTGCTAGTGGTTTGATAACAGGGGGCGAGTCTTTCTTT. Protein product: CASGLITGGESFF.